This TCR beta chain originates from a study of shared clonotypes between healthy human individuals. CD45RO-negative, CCR7-positively selected cells formed the naive CD8 fraction, excluding terminally differentiated effector memory CD45RA+ cells. The protocol was immunoSEQ multiplex PCR, while the TCRdb copy is restricted to in-frame clones and leaves out a portion. The data show approximately 600,000 clones, approximately 95% seen once. The germline V gene encodes CDR1 MDHEN and CDR2 SYDVKM. CDR3 length: 19 amino acids. V shed 3 bases, J shed 2 bases, and the junction held 11 bases outside the gene matches.

The clonotype originates from a woman aged 25-40 years in good health. Sequenced input: naive CD8+ T cells sorted from blood. The chain is built from TRBV28 and TRBJ2-7; 15 bases are a match to TRBD2. CDR3 in DNA: TGTGCCAGCAGTTTTCTTTGGGGACTAGCGGGAGGAGTTGCCTACGAGCAGTACTTC. Translation: CASSFLWGLAGGVAYEQYF. The full variable domain, in which reference TRBV28 and TRBJ2-7 provide the parts outside the CDR3, is DVKVTQSSRYLVKRTGEKVFLECVQDMDHENMFWYRQDPGLGLRLIYFSYDVKMKEKGDIPEGYSVSREKKERFSLILESASTNQTSMYLCASSFLWGLAGGVAYEQYFGPGTRLTVT.